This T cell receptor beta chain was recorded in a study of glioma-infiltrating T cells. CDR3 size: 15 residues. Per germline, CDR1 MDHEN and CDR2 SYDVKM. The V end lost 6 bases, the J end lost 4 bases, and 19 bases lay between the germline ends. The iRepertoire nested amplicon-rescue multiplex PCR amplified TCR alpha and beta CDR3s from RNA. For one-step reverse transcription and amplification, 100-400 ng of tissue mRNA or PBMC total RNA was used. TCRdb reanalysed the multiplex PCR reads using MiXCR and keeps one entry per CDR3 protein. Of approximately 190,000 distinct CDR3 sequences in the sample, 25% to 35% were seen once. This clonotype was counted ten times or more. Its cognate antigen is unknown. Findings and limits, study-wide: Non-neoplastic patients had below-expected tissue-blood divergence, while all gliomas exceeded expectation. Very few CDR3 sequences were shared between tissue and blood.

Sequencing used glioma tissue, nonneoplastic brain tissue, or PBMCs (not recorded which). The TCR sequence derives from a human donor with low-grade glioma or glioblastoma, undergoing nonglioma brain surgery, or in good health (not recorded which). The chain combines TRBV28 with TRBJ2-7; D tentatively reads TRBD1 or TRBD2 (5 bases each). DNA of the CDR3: TGTGCCAGCAGCCCCCTTGTGCAGGGCGGGTACGAGCAGTACTTC. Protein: CASSPLVQGGYEQYF.